The 14 T cell receptor beta chains below all came from one sample that was sequenced in a study of cytomegalovirus exposure and HLA in healthy donors. The PCR was carried out with 60 Vbeta primers and 13 Jbeta primers. Method: immunoSEQ multiplex PCR; TCRdb's copy keeps in-frame clones and lacks some. The table counts approximately 76,000 clones; less than 5% lies in the top ten. The sequenced material came from PBMCs. The receptors were sampled from a man aged 18 to 29 in good health and CMV-seropositive.

The chain recombines TRBV5-1 with TRBJ2-4, with 9 bases aligning to TRBD1. The germline CDR1 and CDR2 sequences are SGHRS and YFSETQ. The CDR3 extends over 14 amino acids. V lost 4 bases, J lost 8 bases, and 7 bases stayed unmatched. Here the CDR3 reads CASSPLDRGYIQYF. The CDR3 nucleotides are TGCGCCAGCAGCCCACTGGACAGGGGATACATTCAGTACTTC.

J is TRBJ1-1 and V is TRBV5-1; TRBD1 aligns across 7 bases. The CDR3 loop spans 13 amino acids. The V gene end was trimmed by 4 bases and the J gene end by 7 bases; junction bases not matched to a gene: 7. Germline assignment: CDR1 SGHRS and CDR2 YFSETQ. The CDR3 DNA reads TGCGCCAGCAGCCCGGGGGACAGAGTTGAAGCTTTCTTT. The encoded protein is CASSPGDRVEAFF.

V gene TRBV15 combines with J gene TRBJ2-7, with a possible D match to TRBD2 (5 bases). With 3 bases removed from V and 3 bases from J, the gap between germline ends came to 18 bases. From germline, CDR1 is LNHNV and CDR2 YYDKDF (reference sequence). The CDR3 is 16 residues long. CDR3: CATSSATGSYYYEQYF. CDR3 sequence (DNA): TGTGCCACCAGCAGTGCAACGGGATCCTACTACTACGAGCAGTACTTC.

The rearrangement joins TRBV5-1 to TRBJ1-1; D is perhaps TRBD1 (5 bases). CDR1 and CDR2 from the germline V gene are SGHRS and YFSETQ. Trimming removed 3 bases at V and 8 bases at J, with 17 bases between. This CDR3 is 14 amino acids long. The CDR3 DNA sequence: TGCGCCAGCAGCTCCAGTGGGGCCGTGAGGGAAGCTTTCTTT. It is translated as CASSSSGAVREAFF.

This chain links TRBV13 with TRBJ1-3; D remains unclear. Germline V gene sequence: CDR1 PRHDT, CDR2 FYEKMQ (reference sequence). The CDR3 is made up of 14 amino acids. V lost 2 bases and J 0 bases, leaving 5 bases between the germline ends. The CDR3 sequence is CASSLSVSGNTIYF. In DNA form, the CDR3 reads TGTGCCAGCAGCTTATCAGTCTCTGGAAACACCATATATTTT.

This chain uses TRBV10-3 with TRBJ2-2; TRBD1 matches at 7 bases. In germline, CDR1 is ENHRY, CDR2 SYGVKD. The CDR3 length is 16 residues. V gave up 2 bases and J gave up 4 bases; unmatched junction bases: 7. CDR3 DNA sequence: TGTGCCATCAGTGAGACAGACAGGGTAGGCACCGGGGAGCTGTTTTTT. It translates to CAISETDRVGTGELFF.

V is TRBV27 and J is TRBJ2-1, with D unresolved. The CDR3 spans 16 residues. Trimming removed 0 bases at V and 6 bases at J, with 15 bases between. Germline-derived CDR1 and CDR2 are MNHEY and SMNVEV (reference sequence). DNA for the CDR3: TGTGCCAGCAGTTTATCGAAAGGTTCGAGGCTCAATGAGCAGTTCTTC. Amino acid sequence: CASSLSKGSRLNEQFF.

The J gene is TRBJ1-2, the V gene TRBV29-1; TRBD1 might be the D (6 bases). Germline values: CDR1 SQVTM, CDR2 ANQGSEA. CDR3 length equals 13 residues. V shed 7 bases and J shed 4 bases, with 16 bases lying between them. CDR3 DNA: TGCAGCGCGAAGGACAGAGACGCCTATGGCTACACCTTC. Protein sequence: CSAKDRDAYGYTF.

The chain's CDR3 is CASSGGKQGVNEKLFF. DNA for the CDR3: TGCGCCAGCAGCGGAGGAAAACAGGGTGTTAATGAAAAACTGTTTTTT. The V gene is TRBV5-1, the J gene TRBJ1-4; perhaps TRBD1 as D (6 bases). CDR3 length: 16 amino acids. The germline V gene encodes CDR1 SGHRS and CDR2 YFSETQ. V was clipped by 4 bases and J by 4 bases, with 17 bases between them. Based on the CDR3 plus reference TRBV5-1 and TRBJ1-4, the full variable domain is KAGVTQTPRYLIKTRGQQVTLSCSPISGHRSVSWYQQTPGQGLQFLFEYFSETQRNKGNFPGRFSGRQFSNSRSEMNVSTLELGDSALYLCASSGGKQGVNEKLFFGSGTQLSVL.

The chain joins TRBV7-2 to TRBJ2-4; perhaps TRBD1 as D (5 bases). The CDR3 has 11 amino acids. V was clipped by 5 bases and J by 7 bases, with 6 bases between them. Germline V lookup: CDR1 SGHTA, CDR2 FQGNSA. CDR3 region: CASSAGNIQYF. The CDR3, as DNA: TGTGCCAGCAGCGCAGGGAACATTCAGTACTTC.

The V gene is TRBV7-2, the J gene TRBJ1-2; tentatively, D is TRBD1 (5 bases). V shed 2 bases and J shed 4 bases, with 14 bases lying between them. This CDR3 is built from 15 residues. Germline CDR1 reads SGHTA; CDR2 reads FQGNSA. CDR3 protein: CASSLSTGSTYGYTF. CDR3 bases: TGTGCCAGCAGCTTAAGTACAGGTTCAACCTATGGCTACACCTTC. Complete variable domain (other parts from reference TRBV7-2 and TRBJ1-2): GAGVSQSPSNKVTEKGKDVELRCDPISGHTALYWYRQSLGQGLEFLIYFQGNSAPDKSGLPSDRFSAERTGGSVSTLTIQRTQQEDSAVYLCASSLSTGSTYGYTFGSGTRLTVV.

J is TRBJ1-4 and V is TRBV14, with 8 bases matching TRBD1. The CDR3 contains 18 residues. The V gene end was trimmed by 3 bases and the J gene end by 0 bases; junction bases not matched to a gene: 9. Germline V gene sequence: CDR1 SGHDN, CDR2 FVKESK. This CDR3 is CASSQDRDGEATNEKLFF. CDR3 sequence (DNA): TGTGCCAGCAGCCAGGACAGGGATGGGGAAGCAACTAATGAAAAACTGTTTTTT.

CDR3 residues: CASSVDGRGASGDTQYF. The DNA for the CDR3 is TGTGCCAGCAGCGTAGATGGGCGGGGGGCCTCAGGGGATACGCAGTATTTT. The V call is TRBV9, the J call TRBJ2-3, with 8 bases that match TRBD2. The CDR3 is 17 amino acids. Trimming took 0 bases from V and 6 from J; bases not matched to a gene: 12. Germline assignment: CDR1 SGDLS and CDR2 YYNGEE.

The gene calls are TRBV5-5 and TRBJ1-2; the match to TRBD1 covers 7 bases. The length of the CDR3 is 15 residues. Germline V lookup: CDR1 SGHKS, CDR2 YYEKEE (reference sequence). Trimming removed 4 bases from V and 0 bases from J; junction bases left unmatched: 6. In DNA form, the CDR3 reads TGTGCCAGCAGCACCCGACAGGGAACTAACTATGGCTACACCTTC. It is translated as CASSTRQGTNYGYTF.